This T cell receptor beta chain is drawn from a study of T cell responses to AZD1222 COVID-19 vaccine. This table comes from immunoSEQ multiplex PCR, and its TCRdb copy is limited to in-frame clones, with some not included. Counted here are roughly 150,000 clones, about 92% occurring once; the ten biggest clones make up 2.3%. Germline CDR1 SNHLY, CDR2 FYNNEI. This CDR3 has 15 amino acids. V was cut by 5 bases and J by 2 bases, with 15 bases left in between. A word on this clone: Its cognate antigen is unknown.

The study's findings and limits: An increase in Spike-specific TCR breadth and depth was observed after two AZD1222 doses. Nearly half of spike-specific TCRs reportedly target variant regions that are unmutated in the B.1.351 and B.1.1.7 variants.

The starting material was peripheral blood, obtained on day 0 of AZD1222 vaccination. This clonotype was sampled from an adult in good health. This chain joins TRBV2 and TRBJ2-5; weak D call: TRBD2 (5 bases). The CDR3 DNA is TGTGCCAGCAGTTTCAGCCGGACTCGTCAAGAGACCCAGTACTTC. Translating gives CASSFSRTRQETQYF.